This entry lists 30 T cell receptor beta chains sequenced from one sample in a study of blood T cell repertoires in COVID-19. TCRdb's table, derived via immunoSEQ multiplex PCR, lists solely in-frame clones and lacks some. There are about 120,000 clones in the sample; roughly 79% occur only once, and over 2% lies in the top ten. Sequenced sample: peripheral blood. These receptor sequences come from a man between 65 and 80 years old with acute or convalescent COVID-19.

This chain uses TRBV5-6 with TRBJ1-5; no clear D. Germline CDR1 and CDR2: SGHDT and YYEEEE. The germline V and J ends were trimmed by 1 base and 1 base, with 6 bases remaining between them. The CDR3 is made up of 14 amino acids. The CDR3 spells CASSLISSNQPQHF. CDR3 nucleotides: TGTGCCAGCAGCTTGATCTCCAGCAATCAGCCCCAGCATTTT. Full variable domain (outside the CDR3, taken from reference TRBV5-6 and TRBJ1-5): DAGVTQSPTHLIKTRGQQVTLRCSPKSGHDTVSWYQQALGQGPQFIFQYYEEEERQRGNFPDRFSGHQFPNYSSELNVNALLLGDSALYLCASSLISSNQPQHFGDGTRLSIL.

The chain links TRBV2 to TRBJ1-2; the match to TRBD1 covers 11 bases. This CDR3 comprises 14 residues. Germline V lookup: CDR1 SNHLY, CDR2 FYNNEI. The V gene end was trimmed by 0 bases and the J gene end by 8 bases; junction bases not matched to a gene: 2. The CDR3 spells CASSEARTGGGYTF. Here the CDR3 DNA reads TGTGCCAGCAGTGAAGCTCGGACAGGGGGCGGCTACACCTTC.

The chain recombines TRBV9 with TRBJ1-2, with D possibly TRBD1 on 5 matching bases. CDR3 length equals 13 residues. Trimming shortened V by 7 bases and J by 6 bases, and 16 bases separated the two germline ends. The germline V gene encodes CDR1 SGDLS and CDR2 YYNGEE. The CDR3 reads CASAPGTGHGYTF. The CDR3 coding sequence is TGTGCCAGCGCCCCCGGTACAGGCCATGGCTACACCTTC.

This chain uses TRBV5-5 with TRBJ1-1, with 12 bases lining up with TRBD1. The CDR3 runs 16 residues. The germline V gene has CDR1 SGHKS and CDR2 YYEKEE (reference sequence). Trimming removed 5 bases from V and 1 base from J; junction bases left unmatched: 6. This CDR3 is CASRPGQGARNTEAFF. Written as DNA, the CDR3 is TGTGCCAGCAGACCGGGACAGGGGGCTAGGAACACTGAAGCTTTCTTT. The entire variable domain, with the rest obtained from reference TRBV5-5 and TRBJ1-1, is as follows: DAGVTQSPTHLIKTRGQQVTLRCSPISGHKSVSWYQQVLGQGPQFIFQYYEKEERGRGNFPDRFSARQFPNYSSELNVNALLLGDSALYLCASRPGQGARNTEAFFGQGTRLTVV.

This chain connects TRBV5-1 to TRBJ2-2; 14 bases line up with TRBD2. Germline V lookup: CDR1 SGHRS, CDR2 YFSETQ. The CDR3 is 16 residues long. The junction had 3 bases not matched to a gene; V was cut back by 4 bases and J by 4 bases. The CDR3 nucleotides are TGCGCCAGCAGCCTAGGGACTAGCGGGAGCACCGGGGAGCTGTTTTTT. Protein: CASSLGTSGSTGELFF.

The genes are TRBV19 and TRBJ1-5, with TRBD1 as a possible D gene (6 bases). The V end lost 2 bases, the J end lost 6 bases, and 11 bases lay between the germline ends. Looked up from germline, CDR1 is LNHDA and CDR2 is SQIVND (reference sequence). CDR3 length equals 14 residues. The CDR3 DNA reads TGTGCCAGTAGTATACGGACAGCAGGTCAGCCCCAGCATTTT. This translates into CASSIRTAGQPQHF.

The chain employs TRBV18 and TRBJ1-1; D gene uncertain. Germline-derived CDR1 and CDR2 are KGHSH and LQKENI. This CDR3 is 14 amino acids long. V shed 2 bases and J shed 3 bases, with 10 bases lying between them. This CDR3 is CASSPTDLYTEAFF. The CDR3, as DNA: TGTGCCAGCTCACCAACAGATCTCTACACTGAAGCTTTCTTT.

This clone was seen a single time. The J gene is TRBJ2-7, the V gene TRBV29-1; 7 bases map to TRBD1. The CDR3 length is 14 residues. The trim removed 7 bases at V and 0 bases at J, leaving 9 bases unmatched. Germline loops: CDR1 SQVTM, CDR2 ANQGSEA. In nucleotides, the CDR3 is TGCAGCGCTCTCCGGACAGGCGTCTCCTACGAGCAGTACTTC. Translating gives CSALRTGVSYEQYF.

The gene calls are TRBV21-1 and TRBJ2-7; TRBD1 is the table's D call and was not checked against the DNA. TRBV21-1 is tagged as a pseudogene. This CDR3 is built from 14 residues. For the CDR3, the DNA is TGTGCCAGCAGCTCAGGGACAGGGGACTACGAGCAGTACTTC. This sequence encodes CASSSGTGDYEQYF.

The chain combines TRBV7-2 with TRBJ2-1; 8 bases fit TRBD1. Germline assignment: CDR1 SGHTA and CDR2 FQGNSA. The CDR3 length is 16 residues. V dropped 4 bases and J dropped 7; count of bases not matched to a gene: 12. The CDR3 sequence is CASSSGGSLRGNEQFF. The CDR3 DNA sequence: TGTGCCAGCAGCTCAGGGGGCAGCCTGAGAGGGAATGAGCAGTTCTTC.

This clone came up a few times. The J gene is TRBJ2-7, the V gene TRBV20-1; D possibly corresponds to TRBD2 (5 bases). This CDR3 spans 15 amino acids. V was clipped by 3 bases and J by 0 bases, with 15 bases between them. The germline V gene encodes CDR1 DFQATT and CDR2 SNEGSKA (reference sequence). CDR3 loop: CSASRAAGLSYEQYF. CDR3 coding DNA: TGCAGTGCTAGTAGGGCGGCGGGTCTCTCCTACGAGCAGTACTTC.

V is TRBV3-1 (or the pseudogene TRBV3-2) and J is TRBJ2-1, with 9 positions matching TRBD2. The CDR3 is 15 residues long. Germline lookup yields CDR1 LGHDT and CDR2 YNNKEL (reference sequence). J was trimmed by 4 bases and V by 5 bases; bases with no gene match: 6. The CDR3 nucleotides are TGTGCCAGCAGCTTAGCTAGCGGGACTTACAATGAGCAGTTCTTC. It codes for CASSLASGTYNEQFF.

This chain uses TRBV6-5 with TRBJ2-7; 7 positions match TRBD1. The CDR3 sequence is 16 residues long. The V segment lost 2 bases and the J segment 0 bases; nucleotides outside the gene matches: 7. Germline V gene sequence: CDR1 MNHEY, CDR2 SVGAGI. CDR3 nucleotides: TGTGCCAGCAGTTACCGACAGGGCCACGGCTCCTACGAGCAGTACTTC. Translation: CASSYRQGHGSYEQYF.

This chain links TRBV6-5 with TRBJ2-1; TRBD1 agrees at 8 bases. The V and J ends lost 6 bases and 1 base, in that order; junction bases with no gene match: 5. CDR3 size: 15 residues. Germline lookup yields CDR1 MNHEY and CDR2 SVGAGI. CDR3 sequence reads: CASRVDRGSYNEQFF. The CDR3 DNA follows: TGTGCCAGCAGAGTAGACAGGGGATCCTACAATGAGCAGTTCTTC.

The V and J genes are TRBV6-5 and TRBJ2-7, with D maybe TRBD2 (5 bases). V lost 8 bases to trimming and J lost 4 bases, with 15 bases between them. The CDR3 spans 13 residues. Germline V gene data show CDR1 as MNHEY and CDR2 as SVGAGI. CDR3: CASRRSILYEQYF. CDR3 coding DNA: TGTGCCAGCCGGAGGTCGATCCTTTACGAGCAGTACTTC.

This chain connects TRBV18 to TRBJ2-1; D is perhaps TRBD2 (5 bases). Trimming shortened V by 6 bases and J by 10 bases, and 16 bases separated the two germline ends. The CDR3 has 13 residues. CDR1 is KGHSH, CDR2 LQKENI, per germline. The CDR3: CASSPTRSREQFF. CDR3 coding DNA: TGTGCCAGCTCCCCAACTAGGAGTCGGGAGCAGTTCTTC.

This chain connects TRBV2 to TRBJ1-5; unclear D gene. V was pared by 2 bases and J by 2 bases, with 13 bases between. Germline V CDR1 and CDR2: SNHLY, FYNNEI. This CDR3 is built from 16 residues. CDR3 region: CASSEHDLSGNQPQHF. DNA for the CDR3: TGTGCCAGCAGTGAACATGATCTTAGCGGCAATCAGCCCCAGCATTTT.

The chain combines TRBV4-2 with TRBJ2-3, with 8 bases matching TRBD2. The CDR3 is 15 amino acids. Germline assignment: CDR1 LGHNA and CDR2 YNFKEQ. Losses at the gene ends were 6 bases for V and 4 bases for J; bases not matched to a gene: 9. The CDR3 protein is CASSPPAGVSDTQYF. DNA for the CDR3: TGTGCCAGCAGTCCCCCAGCGGGGGTTTCAGATACGCAGTATTTT.

This clone was seen just once. The rearrangement joins TRBV4-2 to TRBJ2-5; 8 nucleotides agree with TRBD1. Germline V gene sequence: CDR1 LGHNA, CDR2 YNFKEQ. This CDR3 has 16 residues. V gave up 6 bases and J gave up 4 bases; unmatched junction bases: 13. The CDR3, as DNA: TGTGCCAGCAGTCCGGGACAGGCAAACGAGGGAGAGACCCAGTACTTC. It specifies CASSPGQANEGETQYF.

This rearrangement joins TRBV18 to TRBJ1-5; weak D call: TRBD1 (5 bases). CDR1 KGHSH and CDR2 LQKENI come from the germline V gene. The CDR3 runs 16 residues. V lost 3 bases and J 1 base, leaving 13 bases between the germline ends. CDR3 DNA sequence: TGTGCCAGCTCACCCTCATCGGACATCAGCAATCAGCCCCAGCATTTT. Translated, it gives CASSPSSDISNQPQHF.

J is TRBJ2-3 and V is TRBV25-1; D call uncertain. The CDR3 has 15 residues. V lost 1 base, J lost 0 bases, and 8 bases lay in between. CDR1 is MGHDK, CDR2 SYGVNS, per germline. Here the CDR3 DNA reads TGTGCCAGCAGTGAATCAGGCAGAAGCACAGATACGCAGTATTTT. As protein: CASSESGRSTDTQYF.

CDR3: CASSPAPPSGHQPQHF. CDR3 DNA sequence: TGTGCCAGCTCACCCGCCCCCCCATCAGGGCACCAGCCCCAGCATTTT. This chain uses TRBV18 with TRBJ1-5, with a weak D call TRBD1 (5 bases). CDR1 and CDR2 (germline): KGHSH, LQKENI. The CDR3 is made up of 16 amino acids. V lost 3 bases, J lost 7 bases, and 19 bases lay in between.

This clone has ten or more counts. This sequence joins TRBV7-2 and TRBJ2-4; maybe TRBD1 (5 bases). Trimming took 5 bases from V and 0 from J, leaving 14 bases between them. This CDR3 comprises 16 residues. CDR1 is SGHTA, CDR2 FQGNSA, per germline. DNA of the CDR3: TGTGCCAGCAGCCCCTCAGGGCAGCTAGCCAAAAACATTCAGTACTTC. It encodes CASSPSGQLAKNIQYF.

J is TRBJ2-1 and V is TRBV7-9; 7 bases match TRBD1. Germline lookup yields CDR1 SEHNR and CDR2 FQNEAQ (reference sequence). The V gene end was trimmed by 5 bases and the J gene end by 7 bases; junction bases not matched to a gene: 11. The CDR3 loop spans 15 amino acids. CDR3 nucleotides: TGTGCCAGCAGCCTCGGTTATGGGACAGAGAATGAGCAGTTCTTC. This translates into CASSLGYGTENEQFF.

The gene calls are TRBV5-4 and TRBJ2-1, with 13 bases that match TRBD2. The CDR3 runs 16 residues. V was clipped by 3 bases and J by 4 bases; unmatched bases: 4. From germline, CDR1 is SGHNT and CDR2 YYREEE (reference sequence). The chain's CDR3 is CASSSGTSGDYNEQFF. CDR3 DNA: TGTGCCAGCAGCTCTGGGACTAGCGGGGATTACAATGAGCAGTTCTTC.

This chain connects TRBV12-3 or TRBV12-4 to TRBJ2-7; 7 bases map to TRBD2. The trim removed 1 base at V and 4 bases at J, leaving 1 base unmatched. The CDR3 is 13 residues long. The CDR3 nucleotides read TGTGCCAGCAGTTTAGGCGGGGGATACGAGCAGTACTTC. It is translated as CASSLGGGYEQYF.

In its sample, this clone was seen once. The chain links TRBV15 to TRBJ1-5, with D possibly TRBD1 on 6 matching bases. The CDR3 has 19 residues. Germline CDR1 LNHNV, CDR2 YYDKDF (reference sequence). The V gene lost 2 bases and the J gene lost 3 bases, with 23 bases spanning the gap. CDR3 protein: CATSRRDRTETLLNQPQHF. The DNA of the CDR3 is TGTGCCACCAGCAGACGTGATAGGACAGAGACCCTACTCAATCAGCCCCAGCATTTT.

The chain is built from TRBV7-2 and TRBJ2-7; D gene ambiguous. Trimming shortened V by 3 bases and J by 6 bases, and 15 bases separated the two germline ends. Germline loops: CDR1 SGHTA, CDR2 FQGNSA. The CDR3 extends over 14 amino acids. The CDR3 DNA follows: TGTGCCAGCAGCTTCATCCCTGGCGGCTCCGAGCAGTACTTC. It translates to CASSFIPGGSEQYF.

The chain recombines TRBV5-6 with TRBJ1-2; TRBD1 agrees at 11 bases. Unmatched junction bases numbered 3, after V lost 4 bases and J lost 4 bases. The CDR3 spans 14 residues. Per the germline V gene, CDR1 is SGHDT and CDR2 is YYEEEE. The DNA for the CDR3 is TGTGCCAGCAGCAGGGACAGGGGGTTCTATGGCTACACCTTC. Its protein is CASSRDRGFYGYTF.

V and J are TRBV4-2 and TRBJ2-1; 8 nucleotides align to TRBD2. This CDR3 is 17 amino acids long. Trimming removed 0 bases from V and 10 bases from J; junction bases left unmatched: 14. Germline CDR1 is LGHNA and CDR2 is YNFKEQ. CDR3 bases: TGTGCCAGCAGCCAAGATACGAGCGGGGGTGTCGGTGTAGAGCAGTTCTTC. Amino acid sequence: CASSQDTSGGVGVEQFF.